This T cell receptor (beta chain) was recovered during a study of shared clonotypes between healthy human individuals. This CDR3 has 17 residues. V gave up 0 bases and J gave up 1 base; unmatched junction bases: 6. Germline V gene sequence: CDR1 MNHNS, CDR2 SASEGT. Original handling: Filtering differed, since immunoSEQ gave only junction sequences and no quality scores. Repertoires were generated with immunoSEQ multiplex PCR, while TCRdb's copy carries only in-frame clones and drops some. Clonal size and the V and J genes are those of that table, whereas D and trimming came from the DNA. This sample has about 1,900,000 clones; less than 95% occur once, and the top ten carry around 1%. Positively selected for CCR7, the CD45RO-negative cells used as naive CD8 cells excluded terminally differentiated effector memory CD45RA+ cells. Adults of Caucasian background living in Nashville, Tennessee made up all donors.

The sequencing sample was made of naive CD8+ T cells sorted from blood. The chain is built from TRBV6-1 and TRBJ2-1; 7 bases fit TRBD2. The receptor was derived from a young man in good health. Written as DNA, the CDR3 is TGTGCCAGCAGTGAAGCGGGGGGGTTTGTTTCCTACAATGAGCAGTTCTTC. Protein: CASSEAGGFVSYNEQFF.